This T cell receptor beta chain was recorded in a study of beta chain features in type 1 diabetes (dated by TCRdb to 2016 to 2019). Looking at the study overall: Patients and healthy donors did not differ in mean age, gender distribution, total cell number or subset yield. Across all samples, some 110,000,000 sorted cells were examined, and cell number per subset correlated strongly with RNA yield. Naive and central memory subsets were obtained from all 30 or so donors, but regulatory and stem cell-like memory subsets were isolated from only 8 patients and roughly 8 healthy donors. In the study, recently diagnosed type 1 diabetes patients and matched healthy donors were compared on the TCRB repertoires of their sorted circulating CD4+ T cell subsets.

With regard to this clone: Its antigen target is currently unknown. No qualities accompany the bases; no much larger clone lies one base away.

A single peripheral blood draw of around 0.11 L on average was collected from each donor into heparinised tubes. Naive, central memory, regulatory and stem cell-like memory CD4+ T cells were sorted on a BD FACSAria II using a panel including CD45RO, CCR7, CD25, CD127, CD95 and CD27. A purity above 98% was achieved for all sorted populations. PBMCs were isolated immediately by Lymphoprep density gradient centrifugation and stained directly without culture. To minimize batch effects, samples were stained and sorted in pairs, one healthy donor with one patient per experiment. The entire isolated RNA was reverse transcribed using the High Capacity cDNA Reverse Transcription Kit, and thus expressed TCRB transcripts were sequenced. Deep immunoSEQ sequencing was applied to naive, central memory and regulatory T cell samples, giving an average of roughly 3.5 million total reads per sample. Sorted cells were lysed in RLT buffer, and RNA was extracted using DNase-treated RNeasy Micro or Mini kits according to cell number. To prevent cross-contamination, each cell subset was processed individually, whereas patient and healthy donor samples were processed jointly. The immunoSEQ multiplex PCR was used to amplify TCRB sequences from cDNA, generating 87-bp fragments that spanned the CDR3 region. Sequencing of the amplicons was done on the Illumina HiSeq platform. The original methods were these. PCR bias was computationally corrected using synthetic template baselines, reads within Hamming distance 2 were collapsed, and singletons that could not be merged were discarded. Reads were aligned against IMGT to assign V, D and J genes, CDR3 length and insertions or deletions at six rearrangement sites. Within each subset, clonotype counts were normalized to the number of sorted cells before true diversity and Gini coefficients were calculated with the tcR R package. The overlap coefficient, calculated on TCRB nucleotide sequences, was used to measure repertoire sharing. TCRdb obtained this table from immuneACCESS and retained in-frame rearrangements with V and J assigned. These tables miss some clones; where compared with another copy, unresolved V genes account for less than half of the shortfall, and the remainder is unexplained. V and J calls and clone size are copied from that table; D and trimming were computed from the DNA. The sample has 300,000 to 350,000 clones on record, 9.3% of them singletons. About 1% of the sample belongs to the ten largest clones.

From the cysteine through the phenylalanine, the CDR3 covers 14 amino acids. This entry keeps only the CDR3 DNA: 42 bases, framed from base 1. Relative to germline, V is missing 4 bases and J is missing 6 bases, with 9 bases of the junction outside any gene match. The germline V gene sets CDR1 to SGHRS and CDR2 to YFSETQ. Study-level results and caveats: Naive, central memory and regulatory TCRB repertoires appeared more similar among patients than among healthy donors. PCR might favor shorter templates, but patient and control samples were amplified and corrected together, so any skew would affect both groups equally. Type 1 diabetes patients showed a moderate but significant shortening of TCRB CDR3 length in all four CD4+ subsets. Because cDNA was sequenced instead of genomic DNA, highly expressing activated cells could be over-represented, though the groups showed no difference in activation or CD3 levels. HLA sub-analyses involved small numbers of individuals, so any influence of HLA type on TCRB rearrangement remained unresolved. At VDJ recombination sites, patients with type 1 diabetes made fewer insertions and deleted more nucleotides, a pattern implying thymic rearrangement abnormalities.

The material sequenced was central memory CD4+ T cells from blood. The sequence links TRBV5-1 to TRBJ1-2; 7 middle bases align to TRBD1. The receptor's source is a young man with type 1 diabetes. The nucleotide sequence is given as TGCGCCAGCAGCGCAGGACAGGCCACGGATGGCTACACCTTC. This encodes CASSAGQATDGYTF. The CDR3, completed at both ends by the reference TRBV5-1 and TRBJ1-2 genes, gives the full variable domain KAGVTQTPRYLIKTRGQQVTLSCSPISGHRSVSWYQQTPGQGLQFLFEYFSETQRNKGNFPGRFSGRQFSNSRSEMNVSTLELGDSALYLCASSAGQATDGYTFGSGTRLTVV.